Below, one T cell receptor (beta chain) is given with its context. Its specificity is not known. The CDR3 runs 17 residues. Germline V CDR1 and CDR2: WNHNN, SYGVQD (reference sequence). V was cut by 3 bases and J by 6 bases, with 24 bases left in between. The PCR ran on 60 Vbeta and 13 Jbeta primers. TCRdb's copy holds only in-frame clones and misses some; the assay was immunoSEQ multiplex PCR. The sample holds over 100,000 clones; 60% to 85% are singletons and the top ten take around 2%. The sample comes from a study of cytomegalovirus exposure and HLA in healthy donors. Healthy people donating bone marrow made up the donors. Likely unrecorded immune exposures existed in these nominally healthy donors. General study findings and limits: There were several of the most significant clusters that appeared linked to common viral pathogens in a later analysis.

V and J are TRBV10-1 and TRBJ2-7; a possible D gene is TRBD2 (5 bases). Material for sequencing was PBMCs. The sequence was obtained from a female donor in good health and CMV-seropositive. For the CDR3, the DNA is TGCGCCAGCAGTGACTCCCCACCGGGATCGCCCTTTTTCGAGCAGTACTTC. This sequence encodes CASSDSPPGSPFFEQYF.